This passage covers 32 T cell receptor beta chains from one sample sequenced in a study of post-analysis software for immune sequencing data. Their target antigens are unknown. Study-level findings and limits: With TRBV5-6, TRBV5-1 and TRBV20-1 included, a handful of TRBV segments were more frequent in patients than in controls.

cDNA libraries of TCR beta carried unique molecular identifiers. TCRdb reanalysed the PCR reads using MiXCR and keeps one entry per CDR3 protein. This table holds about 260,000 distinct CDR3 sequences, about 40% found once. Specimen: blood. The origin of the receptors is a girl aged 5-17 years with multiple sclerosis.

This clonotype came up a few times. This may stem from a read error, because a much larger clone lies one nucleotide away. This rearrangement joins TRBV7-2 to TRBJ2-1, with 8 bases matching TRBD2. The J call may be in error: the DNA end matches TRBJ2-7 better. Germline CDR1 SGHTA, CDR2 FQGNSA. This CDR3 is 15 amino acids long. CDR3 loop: CASSPTSGVYNEQYF. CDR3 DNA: TGTGCCAGCAGCCCCACTAGCGGAGTCTACAATGAGCAGTACTTC.

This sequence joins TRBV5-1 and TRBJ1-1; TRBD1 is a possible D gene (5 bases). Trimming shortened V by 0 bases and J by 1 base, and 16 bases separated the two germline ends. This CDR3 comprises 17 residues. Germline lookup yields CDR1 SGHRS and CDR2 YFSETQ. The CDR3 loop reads CASSLVALGGWNTEAFF. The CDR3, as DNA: TGCGCCAGCAGCTTGGTGGCATTGGGGGGTTGGAACACTGAAGCTTTCTTT. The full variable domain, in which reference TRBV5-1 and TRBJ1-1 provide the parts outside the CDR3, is KAGVTQTPRYLIKTRGQQVTLSCSPISGHRSVSWYQQTPGQGLQFLFEYFSETQRNKGNFPGRFSGRQFSNSRSEMNVSTLELGDSALYLCASSLVALGGWNTEAFFGQGTRLTVV.

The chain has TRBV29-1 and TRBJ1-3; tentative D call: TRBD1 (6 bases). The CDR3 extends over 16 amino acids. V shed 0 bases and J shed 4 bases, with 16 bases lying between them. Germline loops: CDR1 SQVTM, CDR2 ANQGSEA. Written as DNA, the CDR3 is TGCAGCGTTGAAGATGCCTCAGGGGTATCAGGAAACACCATATATTTT. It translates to CSVEDASGVSGNTIYF.

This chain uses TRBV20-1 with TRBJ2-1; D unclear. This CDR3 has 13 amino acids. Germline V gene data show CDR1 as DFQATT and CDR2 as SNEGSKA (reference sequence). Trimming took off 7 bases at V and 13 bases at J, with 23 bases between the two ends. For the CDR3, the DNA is TGCAGTGGTTTGTCTGGAGACCAAGAGACCCAGTTCTTC. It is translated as CSGLSGDQETQFF.

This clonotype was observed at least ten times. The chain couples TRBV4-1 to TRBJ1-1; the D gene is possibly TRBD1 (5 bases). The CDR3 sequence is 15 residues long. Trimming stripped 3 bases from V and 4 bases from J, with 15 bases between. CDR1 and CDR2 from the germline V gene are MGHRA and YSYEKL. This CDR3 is CASSQTFRDRTEAFF. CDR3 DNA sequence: TGCGCCAGCAGCCAGACATTCCGGGACCGCACTGAAGCTTTCTTT.

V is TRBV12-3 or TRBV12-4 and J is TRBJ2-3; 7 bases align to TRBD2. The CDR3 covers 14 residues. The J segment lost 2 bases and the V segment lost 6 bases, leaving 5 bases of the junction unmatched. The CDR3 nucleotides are TGTGCCAGCAGCCCCACTAGCGACACAGATACGCAGTATTTT. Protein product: CASSPTSDTDTQYF.

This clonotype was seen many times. The CDR3, as DNA: TGTGCCAGCAGCGTGCGGGGACAGGGGTTAACAGATACGCAGTATTTT. Its protein is CASSVRGQGLTDTQYF. The chain employs TRBV9 and TRBJ2-3; the match to TRBD1 covers 10 bases. The CDR3 contains 16 residues. Germline CDR1 and CDR2: SGDLS and YYNGEE. V was pared by 2 bases and J by 3 bases, with 6 bases of the junction left unmatched. Using reference TRBV9 and TRBJ2-3 for the parts outside the CDR3, the full variable domain is DSGVTQTPKHLITATGQRVTLRCSPRSGDLSVYWYQQSLDQGLQFLIQYYNGEERAKGNILERFSAQQFPDLHSELNLSSLELGDSALYFCASSVRGQGLTDTQYFGPGTRLTVL.

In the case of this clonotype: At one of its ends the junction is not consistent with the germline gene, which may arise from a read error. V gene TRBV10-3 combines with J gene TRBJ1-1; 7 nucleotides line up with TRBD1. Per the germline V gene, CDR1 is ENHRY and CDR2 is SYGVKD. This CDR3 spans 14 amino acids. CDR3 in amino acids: CAVSESGDRDGAFF. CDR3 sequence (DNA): TGTGCCGTCAGTGAGTCGGGTGACAGGGATGGAGCTTTCTTT.

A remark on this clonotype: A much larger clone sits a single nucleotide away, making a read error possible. CDR3 in amino acids: CASSLGGRGLAGGPVEQFF. In DNA form, the CDR3 reads TGCGCCAGCAGCTTGGGTGGCCGGGGGCTAGCGGGAGGGCCGGTTGAGCAGTTCTTC. The chain joins TRBV5-1 to TRBJ2-1; 12 nucleotides align to TRBD2. V lost 0 bases, J lost 9 bases, and 16 bases stayed unmatched. Germline values: CDR1 SGHRS, CDR2 YFSETQ. The CDR3 is 19 amino acids.

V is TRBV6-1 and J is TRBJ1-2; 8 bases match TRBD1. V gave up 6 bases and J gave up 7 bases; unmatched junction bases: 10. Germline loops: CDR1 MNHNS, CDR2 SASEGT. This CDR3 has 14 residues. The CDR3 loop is CASRSGGDHCGYTF. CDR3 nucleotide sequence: TGTGCCAGCAGGTCAGGGGGCGACCACTGTGGCTACACCTTC.

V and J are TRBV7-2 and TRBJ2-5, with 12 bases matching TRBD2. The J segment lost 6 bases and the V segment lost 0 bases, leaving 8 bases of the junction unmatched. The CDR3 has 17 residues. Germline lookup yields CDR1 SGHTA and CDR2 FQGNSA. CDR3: CASSLAPSGGAWKTQYF. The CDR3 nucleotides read TGTGCCAGCAGCTTAGCGCCTAGCGGGGGGGCTTGGAAGACCCAGTACTTC.

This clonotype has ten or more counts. The CDR3 nucleotides read TGTGCCAGCAGCAGGGAGGGCTATGGCTACACCTTC. It yields the protein CASSREGYGYTF. This sequence joins TRBV2 and TRBJ1-2; tentative D call: TRBD1 (5 bases). The CDR3 runs 12 residues. CDR1 SNHLY and CDR2 FYNNEI come from the germline V gene. V shed 6 bases and J shed 4 bases, with 9 bases lying between them. The variable domain in full, completed from reference TRBV2 and TRBJ1-2, reads EPEVTQTPSHQVTQMGQEVILRCVPISNHLYFYWYRQILGQKVEFLVSFYNNEISEKSEIFDDQFSVERPDGSNFTLKIRSTKLEDSAMYFCASSREGYGYTFGSGTRLTVV.

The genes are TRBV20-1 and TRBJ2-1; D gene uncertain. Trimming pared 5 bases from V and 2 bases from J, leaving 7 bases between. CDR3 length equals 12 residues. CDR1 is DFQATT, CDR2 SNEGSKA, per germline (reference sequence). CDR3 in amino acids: CSAETAYNEQFF. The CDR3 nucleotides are TGCAGTGCTGAGACTGCCTACAATGAGCAGTTCTTC.

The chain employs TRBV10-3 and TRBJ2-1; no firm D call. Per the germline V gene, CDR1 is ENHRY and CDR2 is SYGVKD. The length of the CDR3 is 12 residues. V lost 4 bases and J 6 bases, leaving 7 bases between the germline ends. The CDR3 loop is CAISARFNEQFF. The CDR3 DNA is TGTGCCATCAGTGCCAGATTCAATGAGCAGTTCTTC.

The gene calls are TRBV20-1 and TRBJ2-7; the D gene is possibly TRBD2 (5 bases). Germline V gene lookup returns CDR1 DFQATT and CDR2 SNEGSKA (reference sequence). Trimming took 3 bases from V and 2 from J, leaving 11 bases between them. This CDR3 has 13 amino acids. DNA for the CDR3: TGCAGTGCTAGCCCTAGCTCGACCTACGAGCAGTACTTC. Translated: CSASPSSTYEQYF.

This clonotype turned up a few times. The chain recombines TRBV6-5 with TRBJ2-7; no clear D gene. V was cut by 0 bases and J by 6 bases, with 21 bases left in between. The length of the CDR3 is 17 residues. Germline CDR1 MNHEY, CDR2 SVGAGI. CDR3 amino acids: CASSYSTERHSLGEQYF. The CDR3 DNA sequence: TGTGCCAGCAGTTACTCGACCGAAAGGCACTCCTTAGGCGAGCAGTACTTC.

CDR3 region: CSVDGGSSYNEQFF. For the CDR3, the DNA is TGCAGCGTTGATGGTGGGAGCTCCTACAATGAGCAGTTCTTC. V is TRBV29-1 and J is TRBJ2-1; D may be TRBD2 (5 bases). In germline, CDR1 is SQVTM, CDR2 ANQGSEA. The CDR3 loop spans 14 amino acids. V dropped 3 bases and J dropped 0 bases, with 9 bases sitting between them.

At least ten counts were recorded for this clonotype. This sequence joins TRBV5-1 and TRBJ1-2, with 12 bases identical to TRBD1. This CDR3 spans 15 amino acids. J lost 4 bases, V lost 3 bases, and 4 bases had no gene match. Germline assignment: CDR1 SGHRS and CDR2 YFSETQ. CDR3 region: CASSSGTGGLYGYTF. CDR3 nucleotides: TGCGCCAGCAGCTCCGGGACAGGGGGCCTCTATGGCTACACCTTC.

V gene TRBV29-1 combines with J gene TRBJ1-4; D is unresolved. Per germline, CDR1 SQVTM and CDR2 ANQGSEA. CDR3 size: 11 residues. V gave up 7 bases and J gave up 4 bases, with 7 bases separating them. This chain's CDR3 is CSGANNEKLFF. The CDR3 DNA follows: TGCAGCGGGGCGAATAATGAAAAACTGTTTTTT.

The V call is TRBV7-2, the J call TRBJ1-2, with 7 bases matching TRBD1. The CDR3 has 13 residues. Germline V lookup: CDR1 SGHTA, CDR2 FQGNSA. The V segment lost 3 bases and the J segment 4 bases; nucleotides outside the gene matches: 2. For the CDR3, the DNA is TGTGCCAGCAGCTTCGAGGGGGCCTATGGCTACACCTTC. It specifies CASSFEGAYGYTF. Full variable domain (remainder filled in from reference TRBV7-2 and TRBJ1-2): GAGVSQSPSNKVTEKGKDVELRCDPISGHTALYWYRQSLGQGLEFLIYFQGNSAPDKSGLPSDRFSAERTGGSVSTLTIQRTQQEDSAVYLCASSFEGAYGYTFGSGTRLTVV.

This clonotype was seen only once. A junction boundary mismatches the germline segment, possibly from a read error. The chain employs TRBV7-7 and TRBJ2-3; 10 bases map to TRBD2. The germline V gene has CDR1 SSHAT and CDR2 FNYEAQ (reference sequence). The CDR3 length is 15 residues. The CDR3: CASSQLAGSTDTQYF. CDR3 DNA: TGTGCTAGCAGCCAACTAGCGGGGAGCACAGATACGCAGTATTTT.

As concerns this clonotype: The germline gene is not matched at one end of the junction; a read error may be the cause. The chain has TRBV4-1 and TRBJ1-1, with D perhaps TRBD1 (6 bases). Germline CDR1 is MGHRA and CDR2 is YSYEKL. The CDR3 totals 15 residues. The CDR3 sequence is CAGSQDNRVDAEAFF. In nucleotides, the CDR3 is TGCGCCGGCAGCCAAGATAACAGGGTAGACGCTGAAGCTTTCTTT.

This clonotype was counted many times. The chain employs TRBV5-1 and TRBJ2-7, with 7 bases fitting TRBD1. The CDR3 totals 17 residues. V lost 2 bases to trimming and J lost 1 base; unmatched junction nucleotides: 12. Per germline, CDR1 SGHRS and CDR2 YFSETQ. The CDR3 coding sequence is TGCGCCAGCAGCTTTACTTACGTGGACAGGCGATCCTACGAGCAGTACTTC. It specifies CASSFTYVDRRSYEQYF.

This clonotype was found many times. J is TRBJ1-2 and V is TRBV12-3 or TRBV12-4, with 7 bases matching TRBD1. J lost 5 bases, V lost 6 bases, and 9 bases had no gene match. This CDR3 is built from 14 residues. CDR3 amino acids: CASSYTGTDYGYTF. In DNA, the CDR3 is TGTGCCAGCAGCTATACCGGGACAGATTATGGCTACACCTTC.

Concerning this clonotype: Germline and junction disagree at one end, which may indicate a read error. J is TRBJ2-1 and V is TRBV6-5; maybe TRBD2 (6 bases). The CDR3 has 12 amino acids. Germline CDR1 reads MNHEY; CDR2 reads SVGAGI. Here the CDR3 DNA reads TGTGCCAGCAGGGAGGGTAGGAATGAACAGTTCTTC. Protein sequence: CASREGRNEQFF.

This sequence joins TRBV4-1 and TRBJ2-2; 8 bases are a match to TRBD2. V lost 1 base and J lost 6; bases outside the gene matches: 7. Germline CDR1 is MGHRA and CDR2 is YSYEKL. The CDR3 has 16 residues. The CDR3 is CASSQGEAGVSGELFF. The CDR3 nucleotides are TGCGCCAGCAGCCAAGGAGAAGCGGGAGTCTCCGGGGAGCTGTTTTTT.

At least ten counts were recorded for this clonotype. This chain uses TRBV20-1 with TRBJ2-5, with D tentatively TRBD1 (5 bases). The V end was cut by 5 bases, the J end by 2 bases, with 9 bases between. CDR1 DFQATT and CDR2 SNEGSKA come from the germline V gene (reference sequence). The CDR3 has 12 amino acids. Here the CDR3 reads CSARQRQETQYF. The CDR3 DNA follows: TGCAGTGCTCGACAGAGACAAGAGACCCAGTACTTC.

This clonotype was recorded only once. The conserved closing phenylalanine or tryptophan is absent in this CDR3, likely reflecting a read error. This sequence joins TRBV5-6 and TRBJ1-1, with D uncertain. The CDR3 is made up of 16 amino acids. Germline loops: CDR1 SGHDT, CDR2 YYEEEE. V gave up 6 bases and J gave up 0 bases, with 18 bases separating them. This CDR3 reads CASTAPGVLMNTEAFL. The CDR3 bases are TGTGCCAGCACCGCGCCCGGGGTCTTGATGAACACTGAAGCTTTCCTT.

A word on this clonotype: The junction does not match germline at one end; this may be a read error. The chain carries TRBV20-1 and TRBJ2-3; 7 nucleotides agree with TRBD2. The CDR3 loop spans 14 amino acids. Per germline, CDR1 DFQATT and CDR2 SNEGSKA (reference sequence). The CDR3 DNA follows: TGCGGTGCTAGAGAAGCGGGGCAGGCAGATACGCAGTATTTT. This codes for CGAREAGQADTQYF.

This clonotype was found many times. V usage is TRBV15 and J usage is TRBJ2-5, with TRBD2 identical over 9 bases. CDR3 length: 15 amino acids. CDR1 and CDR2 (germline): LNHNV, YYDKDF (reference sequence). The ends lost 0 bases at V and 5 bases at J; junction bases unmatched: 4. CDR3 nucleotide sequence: TGTGCCACCAGCAGAGATAGGACTAGCGTGGAGACCCAGTACTTC. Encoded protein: CATSRDRTSVETQYF.

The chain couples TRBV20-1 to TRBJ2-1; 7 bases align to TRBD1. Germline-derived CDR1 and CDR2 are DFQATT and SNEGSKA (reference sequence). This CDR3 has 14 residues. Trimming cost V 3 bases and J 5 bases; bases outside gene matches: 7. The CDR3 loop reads CSASDRAPHNEQFF. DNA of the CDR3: TGCAGTGCTAGTGACAGGGCCCCTCACAATGAGCAGTTCTTC.

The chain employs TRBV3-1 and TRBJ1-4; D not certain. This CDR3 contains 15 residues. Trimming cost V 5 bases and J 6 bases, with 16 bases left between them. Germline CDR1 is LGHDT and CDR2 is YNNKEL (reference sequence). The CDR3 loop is CASSSWGSGDEKLFF. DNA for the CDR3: TGTGCCAGCAGCTCGTGGGGTTCTGGAGATGAAAAACTGTTTTTT. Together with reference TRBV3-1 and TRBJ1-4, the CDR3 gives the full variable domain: DTAVSQTPKYLVTQMGNDKSIKCEQNLGHDTMYWYKQDSKKFLKIMFSYNNKELIINETVPNRFSPKSPDKAHLNLHINSLELGDSAVYFCASSSWGSGDEKLFFGSGTQLSVL.